This T cell receptor (beta chain) was sequenced for a study of chemoradiotherapy in HPV16-positive cancers (dated by TCRdb to between 2021 and 2024). Looking at the study overall: Candidate HPV-specific T-cell clones and common TCR motifs were defined through functional T-cell assays on cells from a couple of HPV16-positive patients. The study asked whether T-cell immunity against the HPV oncoproteins E6 and E7 changes during chemoradiotherapy and whether it affects survival. Next, the candidate HPV-specific TCRs and motifs were followed in TCR repertoires from around 92 patients with HPV-related cancers. Overall study results and their limits: Among HPV16-positive patients, expansion of HPV-responsive T cells during chemoradiotherapy was associated with better recurrence-free survival. The functional definition of HPV-specific T cells came from only a couple of HPV16-positive patients, and the survival association was reported for HPV16-positive patients. Expansion of candidate HPV-specific clones and E7-related TCR motifs was observed in the tumor microenvironment during treatment, whereas no such expansion was observed for non-HPV-specific T cells.

A remark on this clone: The specificity of this receptor is unknown. No much larger clone is present one base from it, and per-base qualities are unavailable.

Library creation used the immunoSEQ multiplex PCR assay. TCRdb took this table from immuneACCESS and kept in-frame rearrangements with V and J called. Such tables lack part of the clones; where checked against another copy, unresolved V genes explain under half of the gap, and the rest is unexplained. The sample table shows around 62,000 clones, and around nine tenths are seen once. Clones ranked in the top ten supply under 4.5% of the sample. V sheds 4 bases and J sheds 6 bases, leaving 18 bases between their ends. According to the germline V gene, CDR1 reads SGHVS and CDR2 reads FQNEAQ. Its CDR3 holds 15 amino acids, cysteine through phenylalanine. Of all the DNA, just the CDR3 is kept, 45 bases in frame from base 1. Because repertoires were sampled repeatedly during chemoradiotherapy, clonal expansion in the tumor microenvironment could be followed.

The starting material was blood, obtained from a patient who underwent chemoradiotherapy. This receptor was identified in a human donor with HPV-associated anogenital cancer. The chain couples TRBV7-8 to TRBJ1-1, and the D gene may be TRBD1, 6 bases matching. The DNA sequence reads TGTGCCAGCAGCTACGACCGGGGGGCTTTGGCTGAAGCTTTCTTT. It translates as CASSYDRGALAEAFF.